These 7 T cell receptor beta chains originate from one sample sequenced in a study of OX40 agonist ivuxolimab in advanced cancers. TCRdb's copy holds only in-frame clones and misses some; the assay was immunoSEQ multiplex PCR. Here the sample spans 95,000 or so clones, about 85% being singletons. Sample: CD4+ or CD8+ T cells sorted from blood, taken in a trial of the OX40 agonist ivuxolimab. These receptors all come from an adult with an advanced solid tumor such as melanoma, head and neck, liver or kidney cancer.

CDR3 sequence (DNA): TGTGCCAGCACCTGGACAGGGAGTGAAGCTTTCTTT. It specifies CASTWTGSEAFF. V and J are TRBV28 and TRBJ1-1; 8 nucleotides agree with TRBD1. After removal of 7 bases from V and 7 bases from J, the junction contained 5 bases not matched to a gene. CDR3 length: 12 residues. Germline CDR1 reads MDHEN; CDR2 reads SYDVKM.

Only one count was recorded for this clone. V is TRBV10-1 and J is TRBJ2-3; 12 bases are shared with TRBD2. This CDR3 comprises 17 residues. The germline CDR1 and CDR2 sequences are WNHNN and SYGVQD (reference sequence). With V trimmed by 5 bases and J by 2 bases, 8 bases remained unmatched. The CDR3 sequence: CASSKKLAGGYTDTQYF. CDR3 DNA sequence: TGCGCCAGCAGTAAGAAGCTAGCGGGAGGGTACACAGATACGCAGTATTTT.

The chain couples TRBV6-6 to TRBJ2-7; no clear D gene. Germline CDR1 and CDR2: MNHNY and SVGAGI (reference sequence). Trimming removed 0 bases at V and 6 bases at J, with 12 bases between. The length of the CDR3 is 14 residues. In DNA, the CDR3 is TGTGCCAGCAGTTACTCGGCTAGTCTACGCGAGCAGTACTTC. Protein sequence: CASSYSASLREQYF.

This sequence joins TRBV25-1 and TRBJ2-7; D is possibly TRBD1 (5 bases). V lost 3 bases and J lost 1, with 10 bases in between. Looked up from germline, CDR1 is MGHDK and CDR2 is SYGVNS. The CDR3 length is 14 residues. The CDR3 nucleotides are TGTGCCAGCAGTGACGACAGAGAGTCCTACGAGCAGTACTTC. This sequence encodes CASSDDRESYEQYF.

This rearrangement joins TRBV2 to TRBJ2-1; 12 bases align to TRBD2. Trimming cost V 8 bases and J 1 base; bases outside gene matches: 15. Germline lookup yields CDR1 SNHLY and CDR2 FYNNEI. This CDR3 is built from 19 residues. The DNA of the CDR3 is TGTGCCAGCTGCCTGATGGGCCTAGCGGGAGGGCCGTCCTACAATGAGCAGTTCTTC. Its translation: CASCLMGLAGGPSYNEQFF.

This clone was detected once. The chain carries TRBV5-6 and TRBJ1-3, with D unclear. CDR1 is SGHDT, CDR2 YYEEEE, per germline. Trimming left V 2 bases short and J 0 bases short, with 12 bases between. The CDR3 sequence is 16 residues long. The CDR3 loop is CASSFGRQNSGNTIYF. The CDR3 nucleotides read TGTGCCAGCAGCTTCGGCCGGCAGAACTCTGGAAACACCATATATTTT.

V is TRBV7-2 and J is TRBJ2-5, with 8 bases aligning to TRBD2. The J call is uncertain, as TRBJ2-7 better fits the DNA end. The CDR3 is 15 residues long. Germline V gives CDR1 SGHTA, CDR2 FQGNSA. This CDR3 reads CASSFASGRTYEQYF. In DNA, the CDR3 is TGTGCCAGCAGCTTCGCTAGCGGGCGAACCTACGAGCAGTACTTC.